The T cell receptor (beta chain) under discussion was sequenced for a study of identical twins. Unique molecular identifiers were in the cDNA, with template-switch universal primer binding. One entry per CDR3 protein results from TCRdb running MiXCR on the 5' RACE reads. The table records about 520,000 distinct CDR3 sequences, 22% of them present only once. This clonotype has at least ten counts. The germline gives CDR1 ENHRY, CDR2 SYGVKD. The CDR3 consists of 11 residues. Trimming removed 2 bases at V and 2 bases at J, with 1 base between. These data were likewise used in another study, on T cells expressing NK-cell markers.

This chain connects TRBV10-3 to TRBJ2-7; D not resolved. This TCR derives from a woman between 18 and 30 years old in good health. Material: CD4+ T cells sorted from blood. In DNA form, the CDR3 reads TGTGCCATCAGTGAGGCCTACGAGCAGTACTTC. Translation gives CAISEAYEQYF.